This T cell receptor (beta chain) was observed in a study of molecular identifiers for immune sequencing clone quantification. Overall study context: Naive CD8 RNA (approximately 20,000 or 100,000 cells) was divided into five aliquots, with four sequenced.

Generation of bulk TCR libraries relied on previously described methods and listed TCR primers. TCRdb itself ran the PCR reads through MiXCR, one entry per CDR3 protein. The table shows approximately 670,000 distinct CDR3 sequences, with 15% to 20% occurring only once. Germline values: CDR1 MGHRA, CDR2 YSYEKL. CDR3 length equals 13 residues. V lost 4 bases, J lost 6 bases, and 10 bases lay in between. Libraries for naive CD8 T cells, which were made from about 20,000 to 1,000,000 sorted cells, drew on 10%, 30% or 50% of the RNA. The authors sorted naive CD8 T cells as CD8+CD4-CCR7+CD45RA+. This clonotype was picked up many times.

The origin of this receptor is a human donor in good health. Some libraries in this study had Jurkat cell RNA spiked in. The sequenced sample was naive CD8+ T cells from blood, with Jurkat cell RNA spiked in. The sample's subset: FACS-sorted CD8+CD4-CCR7+CD45RA+ naive T cells. The V call is TRBV4-1, the J call TRBJ2-1; no clear D gene. The CDR3 coding sequence is TGCGCCAGCAGCCTTCATCTGGGCAATGAGCAGTTCTTC. This sequence encodes CASSLHLGNEQFF.